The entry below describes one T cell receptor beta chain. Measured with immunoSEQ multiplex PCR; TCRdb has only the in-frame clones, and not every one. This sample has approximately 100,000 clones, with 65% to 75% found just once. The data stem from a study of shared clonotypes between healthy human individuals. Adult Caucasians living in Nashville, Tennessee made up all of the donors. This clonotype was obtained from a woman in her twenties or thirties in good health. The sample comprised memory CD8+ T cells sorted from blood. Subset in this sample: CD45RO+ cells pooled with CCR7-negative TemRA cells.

The CDR3 DNA reads TGCAGCGCTGGGATGGTTATTGGGCGGGAGTGGGCCGGGGAGCTGTTTTTT. Protein sequence: CSAGMVIGREWAGELFF. This chain connects TRBV29-1 to TRBJ2-2, with 7 bases that match TRBD2. V shed 7 bases, J shed 6 bases, and the junction held 20 bases outside the gene matches. CDR3 length: 17 residues. Germline V gives CDR1 SQVTM, CDR2 ANQGSEA.